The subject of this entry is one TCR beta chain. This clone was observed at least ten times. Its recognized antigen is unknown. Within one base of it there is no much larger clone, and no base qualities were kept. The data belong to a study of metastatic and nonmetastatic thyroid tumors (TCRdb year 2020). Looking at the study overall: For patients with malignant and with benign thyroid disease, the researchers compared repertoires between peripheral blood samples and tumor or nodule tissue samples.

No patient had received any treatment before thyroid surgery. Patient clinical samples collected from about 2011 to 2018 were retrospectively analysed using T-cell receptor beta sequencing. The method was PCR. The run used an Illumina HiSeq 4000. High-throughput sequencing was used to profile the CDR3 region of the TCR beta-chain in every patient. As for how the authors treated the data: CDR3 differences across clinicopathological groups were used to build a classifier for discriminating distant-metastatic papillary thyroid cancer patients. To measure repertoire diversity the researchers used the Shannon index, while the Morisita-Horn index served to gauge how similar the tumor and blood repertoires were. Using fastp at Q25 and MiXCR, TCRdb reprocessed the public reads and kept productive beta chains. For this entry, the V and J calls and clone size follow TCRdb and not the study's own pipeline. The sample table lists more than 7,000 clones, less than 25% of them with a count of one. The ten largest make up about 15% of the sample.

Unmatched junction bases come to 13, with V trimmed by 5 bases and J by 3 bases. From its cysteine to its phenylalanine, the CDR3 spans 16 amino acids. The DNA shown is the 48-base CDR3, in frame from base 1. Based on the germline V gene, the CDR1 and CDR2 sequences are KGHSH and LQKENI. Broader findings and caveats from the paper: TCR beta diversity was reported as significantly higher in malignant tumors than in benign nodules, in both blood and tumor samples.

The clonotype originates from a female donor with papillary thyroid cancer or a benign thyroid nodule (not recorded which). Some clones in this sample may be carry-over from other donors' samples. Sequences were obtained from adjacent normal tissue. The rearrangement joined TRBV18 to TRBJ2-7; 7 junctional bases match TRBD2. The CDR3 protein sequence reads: CASSRNGASGVYEQYF. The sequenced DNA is TGTGCCAGCTCAAGAAACGGAGCAAGCGGGGTCTACGAGCAGTACTTC.